This TCR beta chain comes out of a study of OX40 agonist ivuxolimab in advanced cancers. Study results and limitations: Low normalized T-cell clonal expansion was additionally recorded for some nonresponders. At doses 0.1 to 3.0 mg/kg, CD4+ and CD8+ clones expanded.

A remark on this clone: Its target is unknown.

Libraries were prepared by immunoSEQ multiplex PCR; TCRdb keeps only in-frame clonotypes and omits some of them. The data show around 94,000 clones, over 75% seen once. Germline V CDR1 and CDR2: SGHNT, YYREEE (reference sequence). V shed 4 bases and J 6 bases; nucleotides not matched to a gene: 10. The CDR3 totals 14 residues. This TCR came from an adult with an advanced solid tumor such as melanoma, head and neck, liver or kidney cancer. The chain combines TRBV5-4 with TRBJ2-7, with 7 bases matching TRBD1. The source was CD4+ or CD8+ T cells sorted from blood, collected in a trial of the OX40 agonist ivuxolimab. CDR3 amino acids: CASSPTGVYGEQYF. The CDR3, as DNA: TGTGCCAGCAGCCCTACAGGGGTCTACGGCGAGCAGTACTTC.